These 16 T cell receptor beta chains came from one sample sequenced in a study of control samples from healthy donors and cancer patients. The method was immunoSEQ multiplex PCR; TCRdb's version includes in-frame clones alone and lacks a portion of them. The sample holds just over 50,000 clones, about 90% seen once. Sample: PBMCs. The source of these receptors is a man aged 50 or older with head and neck cancer.

This chain connects TRBV5-1 to TRBJ2-7; 8 positions agree with TRBD1. V was clipped by 4 bases and J by 2 bases; unmatched bases: 8. Germline lookup yields CDR1 SGHRS and CDR2 YFSETQ. The CDR3 covers 15 residues. CDR3 DNA sequence: TGCGCCAGCAGCCCGAACCCGACAGGGGCCTACGAGCAGTACTTC. Its protein is CASSPNPTGAYEQYF.

V usage is TRBV28 and J usage is TRBJ2-6, with no clear D. Germline CDR1 reads MDHEN; CDR2 reads SYDVKM. CDR3 size: 15 residues. The V gene lost 2 bases and the J gene lost 1 base, with 6 bases spanning the gap. The CDR3 coding sequence is TGTGCCAGCAGTTTAGAGAGATCTGGGGCCAACGTCCTGACTTTC. This gives the protein CASSLERSGANVLTF.

V is TRBV18 and J is TRBJ2-5, with D possibly matching TRBD2 (5 bases). The V gene's germline CDR1 is KGHSH and CDR2 LQKENI. The CDR3 length is 14 residues. V lost 5 bases to trimming and J lost 1 base, with 11 bases between them. CDR3 sequence reads: CASSSRESQETQYF. CDR3 nucleotides: TGTGCCAGCTCATCGAGGGAGTCCCAAGAGACCCAGTACTTC.

This chain joins TRBV14 and TRBJ2-7; D is unresolved. V lost 2 bases and J 0 bases, leaving 14 bases between the germline ends. Germline V CDR1 and CDR2: SGHDN, FVKESK. The CDR3 consists of 16 residues. As DNA, the CDR3 is TGTGCCAGCAGCCAATTCGGAACATCGAGCTCCTACGAGCAGTACTTC. Its protein product is CASSQFGTSSSYEQYF. The full variable domain, rest sourced from reference TRBV14 and TRBJ2-7, is EAGVTQFPSHSVIEKGQTVTLRCDPISGHDNLYWYRRVMGKEIKFLLHFVKESKQDESGMPNNRFLAERTGGTYSTLKVQPAELEDSGVYFCASSQFGTSSSYEQYFGPGTRLTVT.

The V call is TRBV28, the J call TRBJ2-7; 10 positions agree with TRBD2. The CDR3 sequence is 14 residues long. The V gene's germline CDR1 is MDHEN and CDR2 SYDVKM. The V segment lost 4 bases and the J segment 3 bases; nucleotides outside the gene matches: 3. The CDR3 DNA follows: TGTGCCAGCAGTTCGCCTAGCGGGAGCTACGAGCAGTACTTC. Its translation is CASSSPSGSYEQYF.

In this sample, this clone turned up once. This chain links TRBV7-2 with TRBJ1-5; D is unclear. CDR1 and CDR2 (germline): SGHTA, FQGNSA. V was shortened by 1 base and J by 2 bases, with 6 bases between the two germline ends. The CDR3 totals 14 residues. The CDR3 is CASSLERGNQPQHF. In nucleotides, the CDR3 is TGTGCCAGCAGCTTAGAAAGGGGCAATCAGCCCCAGCATTTT.

The chain carries TRBV7-9 and TRBJ1-4; 7 bases align to TRBD1. The trim removed 3 bases at V and 3 bases at J, leaving 4 bases unmatched. This CDR3 has 15 residues. Germline V CDR1 and CDR2: SEHNR, FQNEAQ (reference sequence). The CDR3 reads CASSLRTGANEKLFF. The CDR3 nucleotides read TGTGCCAGCAGCTTGAGAACAGGGGCTAATGAAAAACTGTTTTTT.

The rearrangement uses TRBV11-3 and TRBJ1-5; D might be TRBD1 (5 bases). The CDR3 is made up of 15 amino acids. V lost 10 bases, J lost 3 bases, and 19 bases lay in between. Germline V CDR1 and CDR2: SGHNT, YENEEA. CDR3 sequence: CAIPPPPRANQPQHF. CDR3 nucleotide sequence: TGTGCCATCCCACCCCCCCCCAGGGCCAATCAGCCCCAGCATTTT.

The CDR3 region is CASSQDLAGYEQYF. The CDR3 DNA reads as TGTGCCAGCAGCCAAGACCTAGCGGGGTACGAGCAGTACTTC. The chain joins TRBV3-1 (or the pseudogene TRBV3-2) to TRBJ2-7; 9 nucleotides align to TRBD2. V was pared by 0 bases and J by 4 bases, with 1 base of the junction left unmatched. Germline-derived CDR1 and CDR2 are LGHDT and YNNKEL (reference sequence). CDR3 length: 14 residues.

The rearrangement uses TRBV11-3 and TRBJ2-3, with D maybe TRBD2 (6 bases). V was shortened by 5 bases and J by 1 base, with 16 bases between the two germline ends. Germline CDR1 is SGHNT and CDR2 is YENEEA. The CDR3 totals 16 residues. CDR3 DNA: TGTGCCAGCAGCCCCGGGACTCTAATAGGCACAGATACGCAGTATTTT. This gives the protein CASSPGTLIGTDTQYF.

Concerning this clone itself: Other DNA sequences in the sample encode the same CDR3. This rearrangement joins TRBV30 to TRBJ1-1; 7 positions agree with TRBD1. Per the germline V gene, CDR1 is GTSNPN and CDR2 is SVGIG (reference sequence). Germline trimming cut 7 bases from V and 0 bases from J; bases unmatched to any gene: 2. The CDR3 is made up of 12 amino acids. In nucleotides, the CDR3 is TGTGCCTTACAGGGGATGAACACTGAAGCTTTCTTT. This translates into CALQGMNTEAFF.

This rearrangement joins TRBV2 to TRBJ1-2; the match to TRBD1 covers 7 bases. With 9 bases clipped from V and 4 bases from J, the junction kept 17 bases outside the gene matches. The germline V gene encodes CDR1 SNHLY and CDR2 FYNNEI. The CDR3 has 16 residues. The CDR3 DNA sequence: TGTGCCAGTAGGGATCTGCGGACAGGAAAACTCTATGGCTACACCTTC. Amino acids: CASRDLRTGKLYGYTF. Filled out from reference TRBV2 and TRBJ1-2, the complete variable domain reads EPEVTQTPSHQVTQMGQEVILRCVPISNHLYFYWYRQILGQKVEFLVSFYNNEISEKSEIFDDQFSVERPDGSNFTLKIRSTKLEDSAMYFCASRDLRTGKLYGYTFGSGTRLTVV.

V and J are TRBV11-2 and TRBJ2-7, with D tentatively TRBD1 or TRBD2 (5 bases each). Trimming removed 6 bases from V and 6 bases from J, with 18 bases in between. This CDR3 spans 14 amino acids. Per germline, CDR1 SGHAT and CDR2 FQNNGV. CDR3 loop: CASSSVGRTGEQYF. In nucleotides, the CDR3 is TGTGCCAGCAGTTCGGTGGGGCGGACTGGCGAGCAGTACTTC.

V usage is TRBV6-6 and J usage is TRBJ1-5; D is undetermined. The CDR3 length is 15 residues. V was clipped by 6 bases and J by 2 bases, with 14 bases between them. Germline CDR1 MNHNY, CDR2 SVGAGI (reference sequence). DNA for the CDR3: TGTGCCAGCAGAAGGGCGGTTTATGGCAATCAGCCCCAGCATTTT. This gives the protein CASRRAVYGNQPQHF.

The chain links TRBV18 to TRBJ2-3, with TRBD2 identical over 7 bases. Germline V gene lookup returns CDR1 KGHSH and CDR2 LQKENI. There are 15 residues in the CDR3. V lost 6 bases to trimming and J lost 4 bases; unmatched junction nucleotides: 10. CDR3 sequence (DNA): TGTGCCAGCTCCACGGGGGGATTTGGCGCAGATACGCAGTATTTT. This gives the protein CASSTGGFGADTQYF.

The rearrangement links TRBV7-8 to TRBJ1-5, with 7 bases lining up with TRBD1. The CDR3 has 14 residues. J was trimmed by 7 bases and V by 4 bases; bases with no gene match: 7. The germline V gene encodes CDR1 SGHVS and CDR2 FQNEAQ. CDR3 amino acids: CASSSGGSRQPQHF. Written as DNA, the CDR3 is TGTGCCAGCAGCTCAGGGGGGTCCAGGCAGCCCCAGCATTTT.